A single sample is the source of the 15 T cell receptor beta chains below, sequenced in a study of CXCR3-negative and CXCR3-positive naive CD8 T cells. It was by 5' RACE with UMI labels that the TRB cDNA libraries were prepared. TCRdb reprocessed the 5' RACE reads, with one entry per CDR3 protein and no DNA. The sample table sets out tens of thousands of distinct CDR3 sequences. The sample taken for sequencing was naive CXCR3- CD8+ T cells from blood. Subset of the sample: CD45RO-CCR7+CD27+CD95- naive CD8+ T cells lacking CXCR3 (TNR3-). The receptors were gathered from a human donor in good health. Some clones in this sample may be carry-over from other donors' samples.

CDR3 sequence reads: CASSDRAGGTGELFF. This chain links TRBV2 with TRBJ2-2; the TCRdb call, TRBD2, lacks DNA for checking. The germline V gene encodes CDR1 SNHLY and CDR2 FYNNEI. This CDR3 comprises 15 residues.

The rearrangement joins TRBV12-3 or TRBV12-4 to TRBJ2-1; TCRdb indicates TRBD1, and absent DNA this call remains unverified. The CDR3 sequence is 15 residues long. The CDR3 spells CASSLRPDALSEQFF.

The chain is built from TRBV11-2 and TRBJ1-1; checking the TCRdb D call of TRBD1 is not possible without DNA. Germline lookup yields CDR1 SGHAT and CDR2 FQNNGV. The CDR3 runs 13 residues. CDR3 sequence: CASSFEAGSEAFF.

V gene TRBV19 combines with J gene TRBJ1-2; TCRdb indicates TRBD1, and absent DNA this call remains unverified. The CDR3 totals 13 residues. Germline CDR1 is LNHDA and CDR2 is SQIVND (reference sequence). CDR3 residues: CASSWGTPEGYTF.

The CDR3 loop is CASSWTSRETQYF. V gene TRBV4-3 combines with J gene TRBJ2-5; TCRdb selects TRBD2, and the lack of DNA leaves this call unchecked. CDR1 and CDR2 (germline): LGHNA, YSLEER. This CDR3 contains 13 residues.

This chain uses TRBV25-1 with TRBJ2-7; without DNA, the TCRdb call of TRBD1 cannot be checked. Germline V gene lookup returns CDR1 MGHDK and CDR2 SYGVNS. This CDR3 is built from 12 residues. CDR3: CASFGGGPEQYF.

The rearrangement uses TRBV2 and TRBJ2-7. The length of the CDR3 is 12 residues. Germline lookup yields CDR1 SNHLY and CDR2 FYNNEI. This CDR3 is CASSDWDSEQYF.

This rearrangement joins TRBV30 to TRBJ1-1. The CDR3 runs 12 residues. Germline CDR1 and CDR2: GTSNPN and SVGIG (reference sequence). CDR3 sequence reads: CAWSAAGPEAFF.

The chain employs TRBV6-2 or TRBV6-3 and TRBJ2-3. Germline V gene sequence: CDR1 MNHEY, CDR2 SVGEGT. The length of the CDR3 is 13 residues. CDR3 protein: CASSYKVTDTQYF.

This chain links TRBV28 with TRBJ2-5; TCRdb indicates TRBD2, and absent DNA this call remains unverified. Germline CDR1 and CDR2: MDHEN and SYDVKM. The CDR3 has 16 residues. The CDR3 sequence: CASIPTSGAPEETQYF.

V and J are TRBV20-1 and TRBJ2-3; absent DNA, TCRdb's TRBD1 call cannot be checked. The CDR3 is made up of 16 amino acids. The germline gives CDR1 DFQATT, CDR2 SNEGSKA (reference sequence). The CDR3 sequence: CSARSIGGFGTDTQYF.

The chain is built from TRBV7-9 and TRBJ1-5; without DNA, the TCRdb call of TRBD1 cannot be checked. This CDR3 spans 14 amino acids. The germline V gene has CDR1 SEHNR and CDR2 FQNEAQ (reference sequence). CDR3 in amino acids: CASSGEGLDQPQHF.

This chain links TRBV11-2 with TRBJ2-5. CDR3 length equals 14 residues. Per germline, CDR1 SGHAT and CDR2 FQNNGV. Here the CDR3 reads CASSLQTSAETQYF.

This chain links TRBV7-9 with TRBJ1-4. The V gene's germline CDR1 is SEHNR and CDR2 FQNEAQ (reference sequence). CDR3 length: 13 residues. This chain's CDR3 is CASFTGMDEKLFF.

The rearrangement uses TRBV29-1 and TRBJ2-7; TCRdb selects TRBD1, and the lack of DNA leaves this call unchecked. The germline V gene encodes CDR1 SQVTM and CDR2 ANQGSEA. The CDR3 sequence is 13 residues long. CDR3: CSVTPGGNYEQYF.